A selection of T cell receptor beta chains follows, all from one sample in a study of T-cell reconstitution after alpha-beta-depleted transplantation in children. TCRdb redid the calling of the PCR reads with MiXCR, one entry per CDR3 protein. The sample has fewer than 130,000 distinct CDR3 sequences, approximately 10% seen once. This specimen was PBMCs from the stem cell graft donor, taken from the stem cell graft. All receptors derive from a human donor who donated a stem cell graft to a child with acute lymphoblastic leukemia. The CDR3 runs from the conserved cysteine through the conserved F or W. A D gene is named only where the DNA matches it firmly. Rows give clone size only sometimes, using once, few, many, or a class for an expanded clone.

v_gene: TRBV7-2
d_gene: -
abundance: many
j_gene: TRBJ2-1
CDR3aa: CASSLARLAESYNEQFF
CDR3nt: TGTGCCAGCAGCCTAGCACGGTTAGCGGAGTCCTACAATGAGCAGTTCTTC

v_gene: TRBV29-1
d_gene: -
abundance: many
j_gene: TRBJ1-4
CDR3aa: CSVERTATNEKLFF
CDR3nt: TGCAGCGTTGAGAGGACAGCAACTAATGAAAAACTGTTTTTT

v_gene: TRBV19
d_gene: -
abundance: many
j_gene: TRBJ2-1
CDR3aa: CASTRDTHLHNEQFF
CDR3nt: TGTGCCAGTACCCGGGACACCCACCTTCACAATGAGCAGTTCTTC

v_gene: TRBV28
d_gene: -
abundance: many
j_gene: TRBJ1-1
CDR3aa: CASSFQGRGDPMNTEAFF
CDR3nt: TGTGCCAGCAGTTTTCAAGGACGGGGGGACCCCATGAACACTGAAGCTTTCTTT

v_gene: TRBV5-1
d_gene: -
abundance: many
j_gene: TRBJ1-1
CDR3aa: CASSRPGQLNTEAFF
CDR3nt: TGCGCCAGCAGTCGACCGGGACAACTGAACACTGAAGCTTTCTTT

v_gene: TRBV5-6
d_gene: -
abundance: many
j_gene: TRBJ2-7
CDR3aa: CASSLDSFSEQYF
CDR3nt: TGTGCCAGCAGCTTGGACAGTTTCTCCGAGCAGTACTTC

v_gene: TRBV2
d_gene: TRBD1
abundance: many
j_gene: TRBJ2-3
CDR3aa: CASNPQGRRTDTQYF
CDR3nt: TGTGCCAGCAATCCACAGGGGCGAAGGACAGATACGCAGTATTTT

v_gene: TRBV7-9
d_gene: -
abundance: many
j_gene: TRBJ1-6
CDR3aa: CASSFKENSPLHF
CDR3nt: TGTGCCAGCAGCTTTAAGGAAAATTCACCCCTCCACTTT

v_gene: TRBV20-1
d_gene: -
abundance: many
j_gene: TRBJ1-5
CDR3aa: CSARDPAAYNQPQHF
CDR3nt: TGCAGTGCTAGAGATCCCGCAGCCTACAATCAGCCCCAGCATTTT

v_gene: TRBV15
d_gene: -
abundance: many
j_gene: TRBJ2-1
CDR3aa: CATSTGWGQFF
CDR3nt: TGTGCCACCAGCACGGGGTGGGGGCAGTTCTTC

v_gene: TRBV5-1
d_gene: TRBD2
abundance: many
j_gene: TRBJ2-1
CDR3aa: CASSPGLAGLSSYNEQFF
CDR3nt: TGCGCCAGCAGCCCGGGACTAGCGGGCCTTAGCTCCTACAATGAGCAGTTCTTC

v_gene: TRBV5-5
d_gene: -
abundance: many
j_gene: TRBJ2-1
CDR3aa: CASSFSQSEQFF
CDR3nt: TGTGCCAGCAGCTTTTCACAGAGTGAGCAGTTCTTC

v_gene: TRBV3-1
d_gene: -
abundance: many
j_gene: TRBJ2-7
CDR3aa: CASSQDWARGYEQYF
CDR3nt: TGTGCCAGCAGCCAAGACTGGGCCAGGGGATATGAGCAGTACTTC

v_gene: TRBV4-1
d_gene: TRBD2
abundance: many
j_gene: TRBJ2-2
CDR3aa: CASSQERLASPGELFF
CDR3nt: TGCGCCAGCAGCCAGGAGCGACTAGCTAGCCCCGGGGAGCTGTTTTTT

v_gene: TRBV12-3/TRBV12-4
d_gene: TRBD1
abundance: many
j_gene: TRBJ2-7
CDR3aa: CASRSPGQGAGVQYF
CDR3nt: TGTGCCAGCAGATCTCCGGGACAGGGGGCTGGGGTGCAGTACTTC

v_gene: TRBV9
d_gene: -
abundance: many
j_gene: TRBJ2-1
CDR3aa: CASSLQSGSYNEQFF
CDR3nt: TGTGCCAGCAGCCTTCAGTCAGGGAGCTACAATGAGCAGTTCTTC

v_gene: TRBV12-3/TRBV12-4
d_gene: -
abundance: many
j_gene: TRBJ2-7
CDR3aa: CASSSSGDEQYF
CDR3nt: TGTGCCAGCAGTTCCTCCGGGGACGAGCAGTACTTC

v_gene: TRBV12-3/TRBV12-4
d_gene: -
abundance: -
j_gene: TRBJ1-6
CDR3aa: CASSTGSNSPLHF
CDR3nt: TGTGCCAGCAGCACAGGGTCTAATTCACCCCTCCACTTT

v_gene: TRBV5-5
d_gene: TRBD1
abundance: many
j_gene: TRBJ2-3
CDR3aa: CASSSLRGQADTQYF
CDR3nt: TGTGCCAGCAGCTCTCTCAGGGGGCAAGCAGATACGCAGTATTTT

v_gene: TRBV7-8
d_gene: TRBD1
abundance: many
j_gene: TRBJ2-7
CDR3aa: CASSYLTGTGVGEQYF
CDR3nt: TGTGCCAGCAGCTACCTTACTGGTACAGGGGTGGGGGAGCAGTACTTC

v_gene: TRBV7-9
d_gene: -
abundance: many
j_gene: TRBJ2-1
CDR3aa: CASSLTQYNEQFF
CDR3nt: TGTGCCAGCAGCTTAACTCAATACAATGAGCAGTTCTTC

v_gene: TRBV4-1
d_gene: -
abundance: many
j_gene: TRBJ1-1
CDR3aa: CASSQGTVTEAFF
CDR3nt: TGCGCCAGCAGCCAAGGGACAGTCACTGAAGCTTTCTTT

v_gene: TRBV29-1
d_gene: TRBD1
abundance: -
j_gene: TRBJ2-1
CDR3aa: CSVRDRGNEQFF
CDR3nt: TGCAGCGTCCGGGACAGGGGCAATGAGCAGTTCTTC

v_gene: TRBV20-1
d_gene: -
abundance: many
j_gene: TRBJ1-2
CDR3aa: CSAGFLGDGSYGYTF
CDR3nt: TGCAGTGCTGGCTTTTTGGGGGACGGGAGCTATGGCTACACCTTC

v_gene: TRBV4-3
d_gene: -
abundance: many
j_gene: TRBJ2-1
CDR3aa: CASSQEILAHEQFF
CDR3nt: TGCGCCAGCAGCCAGGAAATCCTGGCCCATGAGCAGTTCTTC

v_gene: TRBV18
d_gene: -
abundance: many
j_gene: TRBJ1-5
CDR3aa: CASSPPGRSNQPQHF
CDR3nt: TGTGCCAGCTCACCACCGGGACGGAGCAATCAGCCCCAGCATTTT

v_gene: TRBV20-1
d_gene: -
abundance: few
j_gene: TRBJ2-4
CDR3aa: CSASGLGLGNIQYF
CDR3nt: TGCAGTGCCAGTGGACTCGGATTGGGTAACATTCAGTACTTC

v_gene: TRBV7-8
d_gene: -
abundance: many
j_gene: TRBJ1-1
CDR3aa: CTSDSGDHRNTEAFF
CDR3nt: TGTACCAGCGACTCTGGGGACCACCGGAACACTGAAGCTTTCTTT

v_gene: TRBV12-3/TRBV12-4
d_gene: TRBD2
abundance: many
j_gene: TRBJ2-5
CDR3aa: CASSPRTSGPTGTQYF
CDR3nt: TGTGCCAGCAGTCCCAGGACTAGCGGGCCCACAGGGACCCAGTACTTC

v_gene: TRBV5-1
d_gene: -
abundance: many
j_gene: TRBJ2-3
CDR3aa: CASSLGGKYTDTQYF
CDR3nt: TGCGCCAGCAGCTTGGGAGGGAAGTACACAGATACGCAGTATTTT

v_gene: TRBV5-1
d_gene: -
abundance: many
j_gene: TRBJ1-4
CDR3aa: CASSYQTENEKLFF
CDR3nt: TGCGCCAGCAGCTACCAGACAGAAAATGAAAAACTGTTTTTT

v_gene: TRBV7-6
d_gene: TRBD1
abundance: many
j_gene: TRBJ1-6
CDR3aa: CASSSSGGNNSPLHF
CDR3nt: TGTGCCAGCAGCTCCTCAGGGGGAAATAATTCACCCCTCCACTTT

v_gene: TRBV5-1
d_gene: -
abundance: many
j_gene: TRBJ2-2
CDR3aa: CASSFGQTGELFF
CDR3nt: TGCGCCAGCAGCTTCGGACAAACCGGGGAGCTGTTTTTT

v_gene: TRBV28
d_gene: TRBD2
abundance: once
j_gene: TRBJ2-1
CDR3aa: CASSLRLAGVVDERFF
CDR3nt: TGTGCTAGCAGCCTCCGACTAGCGGGAGTTGTCGATGAGCGGTTCTTC

v_gene: TRBV29-1
d_gene: -
abundance: many
j_gene: TRBJ1-3
CDR3aa: CSVDRLSGNTIYF
CDR3nt: TGCAGCGTTGACAGGCTATCTGGAAACACCATATATTTT

v_gene: TRBV10-3
d_gene: -
abundance: many
j_gene: TRBJ2-4
CDR3aa: CAIGAGRDIQYF
CDR3nt: TGTGCCATCGGGGCAGGGAGAGACATTCAGTACTTC

v_gene: TRBV12-3/TRBV12-4
d_gene: TRBD1
abundance: many
j_gene: TRBJ2-1
CDR3aa: CASSLVGTDYNEQFF
CDR3nt: TGTGCCAGCAGTTTAGTCGGGACAGACTACAATGAGCAGTTCTTC

v_gene: TRBV27
d_gene: TRBD1
abundance: many
j_gene: TRBJ1-4
CDR3aa: CASSLAKRTGWNEKLFF
CDR3nt: TGTGCCAGCAGCCTCGCTAAAAGGACAGGGTGGAATGAAAAACTGTTTTTT

v_gene: TRBV4-3
d_gene: -
abundance: many
j_gene: TRBJ2-6
CDR3aa: CASSQLPPDSSGANVLTF
CDR3nt: TGCGCCAGCAGCCAACTTCCCCCGGACAGCTCTGGGGCCAACGTCCTGACTTTC

v_gene: TRBV7-9
d_gene: TRBD2
abundance: many
j_gene: TRBJ2-3
CDR3aa: CASSLTASGTSTDTQYF
CDR3nt: TGTGCCAGCAGCCTCACCGCTAGCGGAACTAGCACAGATACGCAGTATTTT

v_gene: TRBV5-6
d_gene: -
abundance: many
j_gene: TRBJ1-5
CDR3aa: CASSSSGGGNQPQHF
CDR3nt: TGTGCCAGCAGCTCCTCCGGGGGTGGCAATCAGCCCCAGCATTTT

v_gene: TRBV5-1
d_gene: -
abundance: many
j_gene: TRBJ2-2
CDR3aa: CASSSSGQNTGELFF
CDR3nt: TGCGCCAGCAGCTCGTCGGGCCAGAACACCGGGGAGCTGTTTTTT

v_gene: TRBV18
d_gene: -
abundance: many
j_gene: TRBJ2-6
CDR3aa: CASSPTQGSGANVLTF
CDR3nt: TGTGCCAGCTCACCAACGCAGGGCTCTGGGGCCAACGTCCTGACTTTC

v_gene: TRBV20-1
d_gene: -
abundance: many
j_gene: TRBJ2-5
CDR3aa: CSAIAGTETQYF
CDR3nt: TGCAGTGCTATTGCGGGGACGGAGACCCAGTACTTC

v_gene: TRBV20-1
d_gene: -
abundance: many
j_gene: TRBJ2-7
CDR3aa: CSADSSYEQYF
CDR3nt: TGCAGTGCGGACAGCTCCTACGAGCAGTACTTC

v_gene: TRBV7-2
d_gene: -
abundance: many
j_gene: TRBJ1-1
CDR3aa: CASSLTGGLNTEAFF
CDR3nt: TGTGCCAGCAGCCTCACGGGCGGCCTGAACACTGAAGCTTTCTTT

v_gene: TRBV12-3/TRBV12-4
d_gene: -
abundance: many
j_gene: TRBJ2-2
CDR3aa: CASSPNPGRNTGELFF
CDR3nt: TGTGCCAGCAGCCCCAACCCGGGCAGAAACACCGGGGAGCTGTTTTTT

v_gene: TRBV5-1
d_gene: -
abundance: many
j_gene: TRBJ2-1
CDR3aa: CASSLDRDRQFF
CDR3nt: TGCGCCAGCAGCTTGGACAGGGACCGGCAGTTCTTC

v_gene: TRBV3-1
d_gene: -
abundance: many
j_gene: TRBJ1-6
CDR3aa: CASSTTRFVHSPLHF
CDR3nt: TGTGCCAGCAGTACGACCCGTTTTGTCCATTCACCCCTCCACTTT

v_gene: TRBV4-1
d_gene: TRBD2
abundance: -
j_gene: TRBJ2-1
CDR3aa: CASSPLTSGGWPSEQFF
CDR3nt: TGCGCCAGCAGCCCCCTGACTAGCGGGGGGTGGCCAAGTGAGCAGTTCTTC